One sample yielded the 12 T cell receptor beta chains listed below, sequenced in a study of regulatory T cells in long-lasting Graves disease. With iRepertoire HTBI primers and Arm-PCR of CDR3 regions, TCR beta libraries were built. From the multiplex PCR reads, TCRdb called clonotypes with MiXCR, one entry per CDR3 protein. Of some 600,000 distinct CDR3 sequences listed, around 15% are singletons. The time point here: newly diagnosed GD, antithyroid drugs for less than 3 months. PBMC-derived RNA was used for the TCR library. Separately, the same data were catalogued under a study of T cells in Graves' hyperthyroidism and ophthalmopathy.

The source was peripheral blood mononuclear cells (PBMCs), collected at new diagnosis, from a patient treated with antithyroid drugs. The receptors derive from a man in his late teens or twenties with Graves disease.

The V call is TRBV11-2, the J call TRBJ2-1; 13 bases are shared with TRBD2. Germline CDR1 SGHAT, CDR2 FQNNGV. This CDR3 is 21 amino acids long. The V segment lost 5 bases and the J segment 0 bases; nucleotides outside the gene matches: 16. The CDR3 DNA sequence: TGTGCCAGCAGCCGAGGACAGGGAGGACTAGCGGGAGTGAGCTCCTACAATGAGCAGTTCTTC. This gives the protein CASSRGQGGLAGVSSYNEQFF.

The rearrangement links TRBV4-1 to TRBJ1-5; D unclear. The V gene's germline CDR1 is MGHRA and CDR2 YSYEKL. V was cut by 4 bases and J by 6 bases, with 16 bases left in between. This CDR3 has 15 residues. In nucleotides, the CDR3 is TGCGCCAGCAGCCCCCCCACGACATGGAGTCAGCCCCAGCATTTT. This translates into CASSPPTTWSQPQHF.

Note on this clonotype: A junction boundary mismatches the germline segment, possibly from a read error. CDR3 loop: CASGLPSRGAETQYF. The CDR3 DNA reads TGTGCCAGCGGCTTGCCCTCTCGAGGGGCGGAGACCCAGTACTTC. The V gene is TRBV5-6, the J gene TRBJ2-5; tentatively, D is TRBD1 or TRBD2 (5 bases each). The CDR3 extends over 15 amino acids. Germline V gene sequence: CDR1 SGHDT, CDR2 YYEEEE.

This clonotype occurred many times. The gene calls are TRBV5-1 and TRBJ2-1, with TRBD2 matching over 8 bases. V lost 3 bases and J lost 0; bases outside the gene matches: 5. The CDR3 is made up of 16 amino acids. Germline loops: CDR1 SGHRS, CDR2 YFSETQ. The CDR3 reads CASSSGSGSSYNEQFF. DNA for the CDR3: TGCGCCAGCAGCTCCGGGAGCGGGAGCTCCTACAATGAGCAGTTCTTC.

The CDR3 sequence: CASIRRVLNGYTF. The CDR3 coding sequence is TGTGCCAGCATCCGCCGGGTGCTGAATGGCTACACCTTC. V is TRBV27 and J is TRBJ1-2; the D is unclear. Germline V gene data show CDR1 as MNHEY and CDR2 as SMNVEV (reference sequence). V lost 7 bases and J 6 bases, leaving 15 bases between the germline ends. The CDR3 loop spans 13 amino acids.

The CDR3 DNA reads TGTGCCACCAGCGGAAGGGGGGCCTGGTCCTACGAGCAGTACTTC. This translates into CATSGRGAWSYEQYF. The chain links TRBV15 to TRBJ2-7; D is perhaps TRBD1 or TRBD2 (6 bases each). V shed 5 bases and J shed 1 base, with 15 bases lying between them. Germline CDR1 and CDR2: LNHNV and YYDKDF (reference sequence). CDR3 length equals 15 residues.

This chain uses TRBV4-1 with TRBJ2-1, with TRBD2 as a possible D gene (6 bases). From germline, CDR1 is MGHRA and CDR2 YSYEKL. The length of the CDR3 is 17 residues. Deletions cut 4 bases from V and 4 bases from J, with 20 bases between. The CDR3, as DNA: TGCGCCAGCAGCCGAAGTGGCGCCGGGACTGGATACAATGAGCAGTTCTTC. Residues: CASSRSGAGTGYNEQFF.

The chain has TRBV28 and TRBJ2-4, with TRBD1 matching over 8 bases. This CDR3 is built from 16 residues. The V gene's germline CDR1 is MDHEN and CDR2 SYDVKM. After removal of 5 bases from V and 0 bases from J, the junction contained 6 bases not matched to a gene. The DNA for the CDR3 is TGTGCCAGCAGTAACACAGGGGGTGTAGCCAAAAACATTCAGTACTTC. Its protein product is CASSNTGGVAKNIQYF.

There are a few counts of this clonotype. J is TRBJ2-1 and V is TRBV9; 8 nucleotides match TRBD2. The CDR3 spans 14 residues. V gave up 0 bases and J gave up 7 bases; unmatched junction bases: 3. In germline, CDR1 is SGDLS, CDR2 YYNGEE. This CDR3 is CASSVEGTSNEQFF. CDR3 DNA: TGTGCCAGCAGCGTAGAGGGGACTAGTAATGAGCAGTTCTTC.

This clonotype has at least ten counts. The rearrangement links TRBV30 to TRBJ1-3; D gene unclear. Per the germline V gene, CDR1 is GTSNPN and CDR2 is SVGIG (reference sequence). The V end lost 2 bases, the J end lost 3 bases, and 5 bases lay between the germline ends. The CDR3 length is 12 residues. This CDR3 reads CAWSTVGNTIYF. In DNA form, the CDR3 reads TGTGCCTGGAGTACTGTTGGAAACACCATATATTTT.

This clonotype was seen a few times. This sequence joins TRBV12-3 or TRBV12-4 and TRBJ1-2, with TRBD1 as a possible D gene (5 bases). V was cut by 5 bases and J by 3 bases, with 13 bases left in between. The CDR3 length is 14 residues. CDR3 sequence (DNA): TGTGCCAGCAGTCCCCACCCGGGGGACTATGGCTACACCTTC. Its translation is CASSPHPGDYGYTF.

This clonotype has more than one count but fewer than ten. The V and J genes are TRBV5-5 and TRBJ1-2; no clear D gene. From germline, CDR1 is SGHKS and CDR2 YYEKEE (reference sequence). CDR3 size: 12 residues. V was pared by 0 bases and J by 8 bases, with 8 bases between. The CDR3 is CASSLGLEGYTF. CDR3 DNA: TGTGCCAGCAGCTTGGGGTTGGAGGGCTACACCTTC.